The 31 T cell receptor beta chains below all came from one sample that was sequenced in a study of glioma-infiltrating T cells. Using RNA template, CDR3s of TCR alpha and beta were amplified with iRepertoire arm-PCR. TCRdb re-called the multiplex PCR reads with MiXCR, one entry per CDR3 protein. The table records about 140,000 distinct CDR3 sequences, roughly two fifths of them present only once. The sample comprised glioma tissue, nonneoplastic brain tissue, or PBMCs (not recorded which). The receptors shown here come from a human donor with low-grade glioma or glioblastoma, undergoing nonglioma brain surgery, or in good health (not recorded which).

The chain has TRBV6-2 or TRBV6-3 and TRBJ2-1; D possibly uses TRBD1 or TRBD2 (6 bases each). Germline V gives CDR1 MNHEY, CDR2 SVGEGT. This CDR3 region has 14 residues. V shed 5 bases and J shed 2 bases, with 10 bases lying between them. CDR3 loop: CASSHRGAYNEQFF. The CDR3 coding sequence is TGTGCCAGCAGTCATAGGGGGGCCTACAATGAGCAGTTCTTC.

Worth noting for this clonotype: A much bigger clone sits one base away, suggesting this may be a read error. The chain carries TRBV27 and TRBJ1-5, with 7 bases identical to TRBD1. The length of the CDR3 is 14 residues. Germline CDR1 reads MNHEY; CDR2 reads SMNVEV (reference sequence). V lost 4 bases to trimming and J lost 11 bases; unmatched junction nucleotides: 11. The CDR3 DNA follows: TGTGCCAGCAGTTCCCGACAGGGCAGCCAGTCCCAGCATTTT. Its protein product is CASSSRQGSQSQHF.

The sample holds many counts of this clonotype. The chain has TRBV28 and TRBJ1-5, with D maybe TRBD1 (5 bases). V shed 5 bases and J shed 9 bases, with 14 bases lying between them. The germline CDR1 and CDR2 sequences are MDHEN and SYDVKM. The CDR3 loop spans 13 amino acids. This CDR3 reads CASSITGSAPQHF. CDR3 coding DNA: TGTGCCAGCAGTATTACAGGCTCTGCGCCCCAGCATTTT.

This clonotype occurred a few times. The J gene is TRBJ1-6, the V gene TRBV7-9; D not certain. The CDR3 is 15 residues long. V was trimmed by 2 bases and J by 5 bases, leaving 10 bases between them. Germline V lookup: CDR1 SEHNR, CDR2 FQNEAQ (reference sequence). The CDR3 region is CASSLRSADNSPLHF. For the CDR3, the DNA is TGTGCCAGCAGCTTACGGTCGGCCGATAATTCACCCCTCCACTTT.

In this sample, this clonotype turned up a few times. The rearrangement links TRBV27 to TRBJ2-2; 8 bases agree with TRBD1. J was trimmed by 6 bases and V by 3 bases; bases with no gene match: 9. This CDR3 region has 16 residues. The germline V gene encodes CDR1 MNHEY and CDR2 SMNVEV (reference sequence). The CDR3 coding sequence is TGTGCCAGCAGTTTTCCTACCGGGACAGGCCCCGGGGAGCTGTTTTTT. Translated, it gives CASSFPTGTGPGELFF.

This chain connects TRBV6-1 to TRBJ2-2; D possibly corresponds to TRBD2 (6 bases). Germline loops: CDR1 MNHNS, CDR2 SASEGT. V lost 7 bases to trimming and J lost 3 bases, with 12 bases between them. The CDR3 totals 14 residues. The CDR3 loop reads CASISGLHTGELFF. The CDR3 DNA follows: TGTGCCAGCATCTCGGGACTTCACACCGGGGAGCTGTTTTTT.

The rearrangement uses TRBV27 and TRBJ2-7; TRBD1 or TRBD2 may be the D gene (5 bases each). Germline V gene data show CDR1 as MNHEY and CDR2 as SMNVEV (reference sequence). V lost 3 bases to trimming and J lost 3 bases, with 12 bases between them. The CDR3 consists of 14 residues. CDR3 sequence (DNA): TGTGCCAGCAGTTTTGGGGGACCCCACTACGAGCAGTACTTC. Translating gives CASSFGGPHYEQYF.

This clonotype came up a few times. The rearrangement uses TRBV7-9 and TRBJ2-3; no reliable D call. Trimming took 3 bases from V and 1 from J, leaving 8 bases between them. This CDR3 is built from 14 residues. The germline V gene encodes CDR1 SEHNR and CDR2 FQNEAQ (reference sequence). The CDR3 is CASSFFSGTDTQYF. The CDR3 DNA reads as TGTGCCAGCAGCTTCTTTAGTGGCACAGATACGCAGTATTTT.

The table lists this clonotype with a few counts. This sequence joins TRBV6-2 or TRBV6-3 and TRBJ1-4; unclear D gene. CDR1 is MNHEY, CDR2 SVGEGT, per germline. V was trimmed by 0 bases and J by 8 bases, leaving 10 bases between them. This CDR3 comprises 14 residues. This CDR3 reads CASSYSSYAEKLFF. As DNA, the CDR3 is TGTGCCAGCAGTTACTCAAGTTATGCGGAAAAACTGTTTTTT.

DNA for the CDR3: TGTGCCAGCAGTGTCAGCGGGACCTACGAGCAGTACTTC. Translated: CASSVSGTYEQYF. The chain links TRBV28 to TRBJ2-7, with TRBD2 matching 7 bases. V was pared by 5 bases and J by 2 bases, with 3 bases of the junction left unmatched. The CDR3 covers 13 residues. The germline V gene has CDR1 MDHEN and CDR2 SYDVKM.

This clonotype was counted between two and nine times. V usage is TRBV10-3 and J usage is TRBJ2-7; 10 positions agree with TRBD1. There are 13 residues in the CDR3. CDR1 is ENHRY, CDR2 SYGVKD, per germline. The junction had 8 bases not matched to a gene; V was cut back by 8 bases and J by 7 bases. CDR3 residues: CAISRDRGREQYF. The CDR3 coding sequence is TGTGCCATCTCGCGGGACAGGGGAAGGGAGCAGTACTTC.

V gene TRBV28 combines with J gene TRBJ2-5, with unresolved D. Germline CDR1 is MDHEN and CDR2 is SYDVKM. This CDR3 is 13 amino acids long. Trimming pared 3 bases from V and 2 bases from J, leaving 7 bases between. The CDR3 DNA sequence: TGTGCCAGCAGTTTCTGGGGTCAAGAGACCCAGTACTTC. Its protein is CASSFWGQETQYF.

The rearrangement links TRBV6-2 or TRBV6-3 to TRBJ1-1, with D hard to call. CDR1 and CDR2 from the germline V gene are MNHEY and SVGEGT. The CDR3 loop spans 14 amino acids. Trimming shortened V by 3 bases and J by 4 bases, and 12 bases separated the two germline ends. CDR3 nucleotide sequence: TGTGCCAGCAGTTATGGGTTCGCATTCACTGAAGCTTTCTTT. Its protein product is CASSYGFAFTEAFF.

The chain has TRBV6-1 and TRBJ1-3; TRBD1 matches 7 bases. This CDR3 is built from 14 residues. With 5 bases clipped from V and 1 base from J, the junction kept 2 bases outside the gene matches. Germline-derived CDR1 and CDR2 are MNHNS and SASEGT. The DNA of the CDR3 is TGTGCCAGCAGTTCGGACAGGTCTGGAAACACCATATATTTT. Translation gives CASSSDRSGNTIYF.

The chain links TRBV24-1 to TRBJ2-3; TRBD2 matches at 9 bases. CDR1 KGHDR and CDR2 SFDVKD come from the germline V gene. This CDR3 region has 16 residues. With V trimmed by 4 bases and J by 0 bases, 4 bases remained unmatched. Here the CDR3 reads CATSDGTSGSTDTQYF. CDR3 nucleotides: TGTGCCACCAGTGACGGAACTAGCGGGAGCACAGATACGCAGTATTTT.

This clonotype is a singleton in its sample. The chain uses TRBV6-9 and TRBJ2-3; unclear D gene. V was shortened by 4 bases and J by 7 bases, with 21 bases between the two germline ends. Germline lookup yields CDR1 MNHGY and CDR2 SVAAGI. The CDR3 consists of 16 residues. The CDR3 protein is CASSSPSDHVPNTQYF. The CDR3 bases are TGTGCCAGCAGTTCCCCCTCTGACCACGTGCCCAATACGCAGTATTTT.

This clonotype appeared a few times. A much larger clone sits a single nucleotide away, making a read error possible. V usage is TRBV4-3 and J usage is TRBJ1-5; D is unresolved. This CDR3 spans 14 amino acids. Germline CDR1 LGHNA, CDR2 YSLEER. Trimming took off 1 base at V and 5 bases at J, with 9 bases between the two ends. The CDR3 here is CASSQGRAHQPQHF. CDR3 nucleotides: TGCGCCAGCAGCCAAGGCCGGGCTCATCAGCCCCAGCATTTT.

The chain recombines TRBV6-1 with TRBJ2-2; 7 bases map to TRBD2. This CDR3 spans 15 amino acids. The V gene's germline CDR1 is MNHNS and CDR2 SASEGT. Unmatched junction bases numbered 7, after V lost 8 bases and J lost 1 base. CDR3 loop: CASGPLAMNTGELFF. CDR3 nucleotide sequence: TGTGCCAGCGGGCCACTAGCGATGAACACCGGGGAGCTGTTTTTT.

This clonotype is a singleton in its sample. The germline gene is not matched at one end of the junction; a read error may be the cause. This chain connects TRBV6-1 to TRBJ1-2, with TRBD1 as a possible D gene (5 bases). There are 12 residues in the CDR3. Germline CDR1 reads MNHNS; CDR2 reads SASEGT. As DNA, the CDR3 is TGCGCCAGCAGAGTCGCCGGCAGGGAGTGGACCTTC. This translates into CASRVAGREWTF.

V and J are TRBV7-6 and TRBJ2-1; TRBD2 matches at 9 bases. The germline V gene encodes CDR1 SGHVS and CDR2 FNYEAQ. V trimming: 1 base; J trimming: 1 base; junction bases outside the gene matches: 2. This CDR3 has 16 amino acids. The DNA of the CDR3 is TGTGCCAGCAGCTTAGGTCTAGCGGGGTCCTACAATGAGCAGTTCTTC. It codes for CASSLGLAGSYNEQFF.

The V and J genes are TRBV4-1 and TRBJ2-1, with 9 bases that match TRBD1. Germline CDR1 is MGHRA and CDR2 is YSYEKL. V shed 0 bases, J shed 1 base, and the junction held 1 base outside the gene matches. The CDR3 consists of 16 residues. The CDR3 sequence is CASSQEGQGSYNEQFF. The CDR3 DNA is TGCGCCAGCAGCCAAGAAGGACAGGGGTCCTACAATGAGCAGTTCTTC.

This clonotype was observed a handful of times. The chain has TRBV20-1 and TRBJ1-2; no clear D. The V end was cut by 4 bases, the J end by 7 bases, with 16 bases between. Germline loops: CDR1 DFQATT, CDR2 SNEGSKA (reference sequence). The CDR3 spans 13 residues. The CDR3 region has the DNA TGCAGTGCTATTGGATGGACCTCTATTGGCTACACCTTC. Encoded protein: CSAIGWTSIGYTF.

The chain carries TRBV4-1 and TRBJ1-1; maybe TRBD1 (5 bases). Germline V gene data show CDR1 as MGHRA and CDR2 as YSYEKL. Trimming removed 3 bases at V and 1 base at J, with 6 bases between. The CDR3 spans 13 residues. The CDR3 here is CASSQTANTEAFF. The CDR3 DNA is TGCGCCAGCAGCCAGACAGCGAACACTGAAGCTTTCTTT.

This chain links TRBV6-2 or TRBV6-3 with TRBJ2-7; D perhaps matches TRBD2 (5 bases). V lost 6 bases to trimming and J lost 2 bases, with 8 bases between them. Germline V gene lookup returns CDR1 MNHEY and CDR2 SVGEGT. The CDR3 totals 12 residues. DNA for the CDR3: TGTGCCAGCAGATCCGGGACCTACGAGCAGTACTTC. Translation: CASRSGTYEQYF.

The CDR3 here is CSVENYMGTDTQYF. Written as DNA, the CDR3 is TGCAGCGTTGAAAACTATATGGGCACAGATACGCAGTATTTT. The rearrangement joins TRBV29-1 to TRBJ2-3; D not resolved. The CDR3 loop spans 14 amino acids. Trimming removed 2 bases from V and 1 base from J, with 10 bases in between. CDR1 and CDR2 (germline): SQVTM, ANQGSEA.

The chain employs TRBV4-1 and TRBJ1-1; 7 positions agree with TRBD1. This CDR3 spans 15 amino acids. Germline CDR1 MGHRA, CDR2 YSYEKL. Germline trimming cut 1 base from V and 5 bases from J; bases unmatched to any gene: 7. CDR3 nucleotides: TGCGCCAGCAGCCAAGGTGACAGGGTTAAAACTGAAGCTTTCTTT. It is translated as CASSQGDRVKTEAFF.

The V and J genes are TRBV28 and TRBJ1-2; D is unresolved. This CDR3 has 14 residues. The V end lost 2 bases, the J end lost 8 bases, and 15 bases lay between the germline ends. From germline, CDR1 is MDHEN and CDR2 SYDVKM. Here the CDR3 DNA reads TGTGCCAGCAGTTTAAGAGGAGACTGGAACGGCTACACCTTC. The encoded protein is CASSLRGDWNGYTF.

The chain recombines TRBV6-5 with TRBJ2-2, with D unresolved. The V and J ends lost 6 bases and 5 bases respectively, with 10 bases between them. Germline CDR1 reads MNHEY; CDR2 reads SVGAGI. CDR3 size: 13 residues. The CDR3 sequence is CASRVASTGELFF. CDR3 nucleotide sequence: TGTGCCAGCAGGGTGGCTTCGACCGGGGAGCTGTTTTTT.

V gene TRBV19 combines with J gene TRBJ2-5; 10 bases are a match to TRBD2. The V and J ends lost 5 bases and 2 bases, in that order; junction bases with no gene match: 8. This CDR3 has 16 residues. Germline V gives CDR1 LNHDA, CDR2 SQIVND (reference sequence). The CDR3 nucleotides are TGTGCCAGTAGTTCTCCACGACTAGCGGGTCAAGAGACCCAGTACTTC. Protein product: CASSSPRLAGQETQYF.

The genes are TRBV7-2 and TRBJ1-1; D might be TRBD1 (5 bases). The ends were cut back, 2 bases at V and 4 bases at J, with 8 bases in the middle. Germline CDR1 SGHTA, CDR2 FQGNSA. This CDR3 is built from 13 residues. The CDR3 bases are TGTGCCAGCAGCTTACCGACAGCCACTGAAGCTTTCTTT. Translating gives CASSLPTATEAFF.

The V gene is TRBV18, the J gene TRBJ1-2, with D perhaps TRBD1 (6 bases). V lost 3 bases, J lost 8 bases, and 16 bases lay in between. The CDR3 extends over 14 amino acids. Germline V CDR1 and CDR2: KGHSH, LQKENI. This CDR3 reads CASSPRDNGDGYTF. In DNA, the CDR3 is TGTGCCAGCTCACCCCGGGACAATGGGGACGGCTACACCTTC.